This TCR beta chain was documented in a study of blood T cell repertoires in COVID-19. Study in general: From the United States, Italy and Spain came samples of acute and convalescent COVID-19.

TCRdb's table, derived via immunoSEQ multiplex PCR, lists solely in-frame clones and lacks some. The sample has some 150,000 clones, 80% to 90% seen once. This CDR3 is built from 14 residues. V lost 3 bases to trimming and J lost 6 bases, with 16 bases between them. In the case of this clone: This may stem from a read error, because a much larger clone lies one nucleotide away.

This clonotype was sampled from a woman in her forties or fifties with acute or convalescent COVID-19. Sequenced sample: peripheral blood. The rearrangement joins TRBV5-3 to TRBJ2-7, with TRBD1 as a possible D gene (7 bases). TRBV5-3 is assigned to the ORF class and has an uncertain function. CDR3 in DNA: TGTGCCAGAAGCTGGGCGGGGCAGGGGGGCGAGCAGTACTTC. This encodes CARSWAGQGGEQYF.